The clone carrying this T cell receptor (beta chain) was counted ten times or more. The antigen remains undetermined. Noted time point: longitudinal time-point 2. Stored at -80 C, 2 million PBMCs were the source of the unsorted libraries. The data belong to a study of neurological immune-mediated disorders. Germline V lookup: CDR1 SGHNT, CDR2 YENEEA. With V trimmed by 4 bases and J by 6 bases, 0 bases remained unmatched. The CDR3 sequence is 12 residues long. Whole-study findings and limits: No link was found between any clinical or MRI feature and the multiple sclerosis repertoire cluster.

The method for making cDNA was 5'RACE, and it used 10-nucleotide random UMIs. TCRdb re-called the 5' RACE reads with MiXCR, one entry per CDR3 protein. The sample includes 65,000 to 85,000 distinct CDR3 sequences, 5.8% of them seen just once. Sequenced sample: PBMCs. The chain carries TRBV11-3 and TRBJ2-1, with TRBD1 matching 7 bases. The clonotype originates from a woman between 55 and 75 years old with multiple sclerosis. In DNA form, the CDR3 reads TGTGCCAGCAGCTGGGACAGCAATGAGCAGTTCTTC. This codes for CASSWDSNEQFF.